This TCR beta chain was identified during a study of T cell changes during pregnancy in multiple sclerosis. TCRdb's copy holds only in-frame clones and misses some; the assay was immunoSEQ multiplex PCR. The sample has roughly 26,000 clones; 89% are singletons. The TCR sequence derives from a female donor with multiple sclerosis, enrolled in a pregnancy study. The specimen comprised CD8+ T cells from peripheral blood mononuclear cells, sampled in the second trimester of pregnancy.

The CDR3 region has the DNA TGCGCCAGCAGCTTGGCCACAAGGACTAGCGTATTGGGAACCGAGCAGTTCTTC. Translating gives CASSLATRTSVLGTEQFF. The rearrangement links TRBV5-1 to TRBJ2-1, with TRBD2 matching 9 bases. V shed 0 bases, J shed 10 bases, and the junction held 17 bases outside the gene matches. The CDR3 has 18 amino acids. Germline CDR1 is SGHRS and CDR2 is YFSETQ. The full variable domain, with the rest looked up from reference TRBV5-1 and TRBJ2-1, is KAGVTQTPRYLIKTRGQQVTLSCSPISGHRSVSWYQQTPGQGLQFLFEYFSETQRNKGNFPGRFSGRQFSNSRSEMNVSTLELGDSALYLCASSLATRTSVLGTEQFFGPGTRLTVL.